This TCR beta chain was recorded in a study of cytomegalovirus exposure and HLA in healthy donors. Study-wide background: Earlier results showed roughly 120 million unique TCR beta sequences derived from 150 million to 200 million T cells. The study's findings and limits: Cytomegalovirus association was listed for 164 TCR beta chains. High sensitivity and specificity were reportedly achieved when the classifier diagnosed cytomegalovirus status.

The germline V and J ends were trimmed by 8 bases and 4 bases, with 18 bases remaining between them. CDR1 SGHTA and CDR2 FQGNSA come from the germline V gene. The CDR3 extends over 15 amino acids. Comment on this clone: Its target is not known.

The donors were healthy bone marrow donors. The PCR ran on 60 Vbeta and 13 Jbeta primers. The protocol was immunoSEQ multiplex PCR, while the TCRdb copy is restricted to in-frame clones and leaves out a portion. Here the sample spans 150,000 to 200,000 clones, 75% to 90% being singletons. The V call is TRBV7-2, the J call TRBJ1-3, with D possibly matching TRBD1 (6 bases). This clonotype was sampled from a woman in her 50s in good health and CMV-seropositive. What was sequenced was PBMCs. CDR3 nucleotide sequence: TGTGCCAGCGCCCAACAGGGCTTGTGGGGAAACACCATATATTTT. It yields the protein CASAQQGLWGNTIYF. Filled out from reference TRBV7-2 and TRBJ1-3, the complete variable domain reads GAGVSQSPSNKVTEKGKDVELRCDPISGHTALYWYRQSLGQGLEFLIYFQGNSAPDKSGLPSDRFSAERTGGSVSTLTIQRTQQEDSAVYLCASAQQGLWGNTIYFGEGSWLTVV.